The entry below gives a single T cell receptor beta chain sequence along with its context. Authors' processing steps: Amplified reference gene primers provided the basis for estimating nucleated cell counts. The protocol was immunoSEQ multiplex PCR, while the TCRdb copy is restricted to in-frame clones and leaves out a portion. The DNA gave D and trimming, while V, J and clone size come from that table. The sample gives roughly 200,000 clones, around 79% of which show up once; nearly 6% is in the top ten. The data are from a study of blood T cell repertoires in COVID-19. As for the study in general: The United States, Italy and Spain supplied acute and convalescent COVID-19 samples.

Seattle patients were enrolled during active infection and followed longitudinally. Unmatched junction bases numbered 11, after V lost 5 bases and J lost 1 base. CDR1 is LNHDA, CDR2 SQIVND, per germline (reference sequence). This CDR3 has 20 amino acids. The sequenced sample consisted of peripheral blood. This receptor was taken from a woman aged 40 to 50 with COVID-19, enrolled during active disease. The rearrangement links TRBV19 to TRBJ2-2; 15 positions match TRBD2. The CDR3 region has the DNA TGTGCCAGTAGTTCGTTTCAAGGACTAGCGGGAGGGATGAACACCGGGGAGCTGTTTTTT. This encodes CASSSFQGLAGGMNTGELFF. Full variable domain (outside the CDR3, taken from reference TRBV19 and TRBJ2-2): DGGITQSPKYLFRKEGQNVTLSCEQNLNHDAMYWYRQDPGQGLRLIYYSQIVNDFQKGDIAEGYSVSREKKESFPLTVTSAQKNPTAFYLCASSSFQGLAGGMNTGELFFGEGSRLTVL.